This section outlines one T cell receptor (beta chain) sequence together with its context. Its target is not known. A second PCR, run for about 7 to 11 cycles, used a sample-barcoded 5' primer plus a J-beta primer mix. TCRdb independently ran MiXCR on the 5' RACE reads; one entry per CDR3 protein. The repertoire has 790,000 or so distinct CDR3 sequences, more than 50% of them found once; the top ten carry about a quarter. Germline V gene lookup returns CDR1 SGDLS and CDR2 YYNGEE. The CDR3 loop spans 18 amino acids. Trimming left V 4 bases short and J 3 bases short, with 26 bases between. This entry is derived from a study of blood T cells in healthy people across ages. Donation came from healthy Caucasian individuals in Russia who were aged about 6 to 95. Whole-study findings and limits: Unknown donor CMV status possibly confounded expanded clonotype changes. Diversity was higher, and naive CD4+ cells more numerous, in long-lived donors than in aged donors. Estimates drawn from one million T cells were deemed to understate diversity.

Input material: blood. The rearrangement links TRBV9 to TRBJ2-7; TRBD2 is a possible D gene (6 bases). The receptor comes from a man in his forties or fifties in good health. As DNA, the CDR3 is TGTGCCAGCAGCCCCCGCCCGGGCGGGCTAGCGAATTACTACGAGCAGTACTTC. Protein sequence: CASSPRPGGLANYYEQYF.